This T cell receptor beta chain was identified during a study of OX40 agonist ivuxolimab in advanced cancers. Looking at the study overall: Ivuxolimab, which targeted the costimulatory receptor OX40 (CD134), was an agonistic, fully human IgG2 monoclonal antibody. Partial responses were achieved by three dose-escalation patients, of whom one had hepatocellular carcinoma and two had cutaneous melanoma. In the dose-escalation cohort, 75% to 90% of patients were male, and the mean age was around 65 years with a range of 23 to 79. Patients were allowed to have had prior anti-PD-1, anti-PD-L1 or anti-CTLA-4 therapy, and 30% to 40% of the dose-escalation patients had been treated with checkpoint inhibitors. Intravenous ivuxolimab was administered to patients every 2 weeks at six dose levels: 0.01, 0.1, 0.3, 1.5, 3 and 10 mg/kg. Among the approximately 54 dose-escalation patients, some 20 had hepatocellular carcinoma, 15 melanoma, 9 renal cell carcinoma and 9 head and neck cancer. The point of sequencing TCRbeta in the periphery was to test whether ivuxolimab changed TCR sequence diversity and drove clonal T-cell expansion. The monotherapy dose-escalation portion (N ≈ 56 patients) of the phase I ivuxolimab trial is reported in the paper. The study at large found these results: On average, CD8+ T cells showed more expanded clones than CD4+ T cells after ivuxolimab. Antigen specificity was not determined for the clonally expanded peripheral T cells. In the 0.1-3.0 mg/kg groups, partial responders were among the patients with the lowest normalized peripheral clonal expansion, particularly in CD8+ T cells. At doses of 0.1 to 3.0 mg/kg, clonal expansion of both CD4+ and CD8+ T cells in blood was seen between baseline and week 6. Low levels of normalized T-cell clonal expansion were also seen in some nonresponding patients.

The CDR3 runs 17 amino acids, cysteine and phenylalanine included. The only DNA kept is the CDR3, 51 bases in frame from the first base. CDR1 and CDR2, looked up from the germline V gene (reference sequence), are MNHEY and SMNVEV. Trimming removed 8 bases from V and 5 bases from J; the gene matches leave 17 bases unexplained. As to this clone: The clone's antigen remains unknown. No much larger clonotype is one base removed from it; base qualities were not supplied.

To sequence the TCRbeta CDR3 region, genomic DNA was isolated from the sorted cells. The immunoSEQ Assay was used to sequence the TCRbeta CDR3 regions. What TCRdb holds here is the immuneACCESS table cut down to in-frame rearrangements. Part of the clones is not present; checked against another copy, under half of the missing clones reflect an unresolved V gene, and the others are unexplained. This sample holds fewer than 35,000 clones; approximately 85% were observed only once. The ten largest clones take up roughly 53% of the sample. Patients with a history of autoimmune disease or receiving systemic immunosuppression were excluded from the trial. Peripheral blood for TCR sequencing was collected from all dose cohorts at baseline, on cycle 4 day 1, and on cycle 7 day 1. Samples came from an open-label, multicenter, first-in-human phase I dose-escalation trial of ivuxolimab. Adults with locally advanced or metastatic melanoma, renal cell, hepatocellular, or head and neck squamous cell carcinoma were enrolled in the trial. Before TCR sequencing, CD4+ and CD8+ T cells were separately sorted from peripheral blood.

Sequencing used CD4+ or CD8+ T cells sorted from blood, obtained in a trial of the OX40 agonist ivuxolimab. This TCR was sampled from an adult with an advanced solid tumor such as melanoma, head and neck, liver or kidney cancer. This chain joins TRBV27 to TRBJ2-3; 9 bases in the middle match TRBD1. The DNA sequence is as follows: TGTGCCAGCCACCAGGGGGACGACAGGGGGTGGAAAGATACGCAGTATTTT. It translates as CASHQGDDRGWKDTQYF.